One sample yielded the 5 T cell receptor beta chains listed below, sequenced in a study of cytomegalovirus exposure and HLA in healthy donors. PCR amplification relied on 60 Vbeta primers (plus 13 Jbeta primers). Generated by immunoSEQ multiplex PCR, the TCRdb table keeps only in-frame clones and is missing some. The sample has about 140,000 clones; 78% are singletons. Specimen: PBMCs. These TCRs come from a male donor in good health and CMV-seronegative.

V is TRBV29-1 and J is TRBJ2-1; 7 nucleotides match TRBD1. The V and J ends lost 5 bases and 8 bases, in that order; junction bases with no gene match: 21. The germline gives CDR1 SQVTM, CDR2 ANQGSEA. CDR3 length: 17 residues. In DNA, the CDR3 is TGCAGCGTTAGGGGGCTAAGTCGGGGACGGGCTAACGATGAGCAGTTCTTC. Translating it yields CSVRGLSRGRANDEQFF.

In DNA form, the CDR3 reads TGTGCCAGCAGCTTAACGGGACTACCAAGTGTGGCAGATACGCAGTATTTT. As protein: CASSLTGLPSVADTQYF. The chain combines TRBV7-3 with TRBJ2-3; 7 positions agree with TRBD2. Unmatched junction bases numbered 10, after V lost 0 bases and J lost 4 bases. Germline values: CDR1 SGHTA, CDR2 FQGTGA. CDR3 length: 17 amino acids.

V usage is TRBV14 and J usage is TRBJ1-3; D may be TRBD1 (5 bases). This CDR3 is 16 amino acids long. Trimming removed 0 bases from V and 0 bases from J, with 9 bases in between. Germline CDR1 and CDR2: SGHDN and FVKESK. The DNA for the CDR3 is TGTGCCAGCAGCCAAGATGTCGGGGGCTCTGGAAACACCATATATTTT. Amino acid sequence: CASSQDVGGSGNTIYF.

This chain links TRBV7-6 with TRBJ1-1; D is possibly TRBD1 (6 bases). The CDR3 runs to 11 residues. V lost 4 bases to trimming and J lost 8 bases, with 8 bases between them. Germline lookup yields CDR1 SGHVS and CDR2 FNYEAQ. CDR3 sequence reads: CASSSDREAFF. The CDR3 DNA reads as TGTGCCAGCAGCTCAGACAGGGAAGCTTTCTTT.

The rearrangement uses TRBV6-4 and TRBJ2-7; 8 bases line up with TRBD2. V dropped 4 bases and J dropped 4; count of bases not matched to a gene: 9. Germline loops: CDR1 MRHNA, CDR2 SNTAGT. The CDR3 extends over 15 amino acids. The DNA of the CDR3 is TGTGCCAGCAGTGTCCAAGCGGGAGAGAATTACGAGCAGTACTTC. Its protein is CASSVQAGENYEQYF.